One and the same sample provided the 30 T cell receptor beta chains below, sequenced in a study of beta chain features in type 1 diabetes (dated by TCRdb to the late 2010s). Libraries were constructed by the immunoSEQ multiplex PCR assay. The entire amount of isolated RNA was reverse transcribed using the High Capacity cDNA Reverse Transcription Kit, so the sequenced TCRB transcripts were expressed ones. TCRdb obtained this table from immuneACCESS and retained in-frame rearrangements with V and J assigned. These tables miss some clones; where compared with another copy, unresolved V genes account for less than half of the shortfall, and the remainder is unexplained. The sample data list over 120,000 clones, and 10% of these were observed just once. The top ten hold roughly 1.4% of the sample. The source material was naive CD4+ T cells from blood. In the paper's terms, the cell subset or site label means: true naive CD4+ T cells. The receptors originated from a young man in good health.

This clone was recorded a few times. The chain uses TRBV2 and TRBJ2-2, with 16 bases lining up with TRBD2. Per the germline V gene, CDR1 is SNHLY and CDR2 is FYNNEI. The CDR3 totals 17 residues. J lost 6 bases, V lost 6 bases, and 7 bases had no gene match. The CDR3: CASRRGTSGGAPGELFF. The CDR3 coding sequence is TGTGCCAGCAGAAGGGGGACTAGCGGGGGGGCTCCCGGGGAGCTGTTTTTT.

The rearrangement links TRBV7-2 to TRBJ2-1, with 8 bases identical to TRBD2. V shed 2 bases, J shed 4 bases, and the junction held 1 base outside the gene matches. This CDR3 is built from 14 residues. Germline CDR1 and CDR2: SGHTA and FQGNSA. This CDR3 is CASSLRGGYNEQFF. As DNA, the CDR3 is TGTGCCAGCAGCTTACGGGGGGGATACAATGAGCAGTTCTTC.

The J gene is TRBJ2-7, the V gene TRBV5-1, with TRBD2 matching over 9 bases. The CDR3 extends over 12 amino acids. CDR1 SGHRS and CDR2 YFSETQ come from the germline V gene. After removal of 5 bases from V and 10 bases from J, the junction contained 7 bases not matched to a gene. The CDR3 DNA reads TGCGCCAGCAGTCCTGCGGGGGGGGACCAGTACTTC. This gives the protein CASSPAGGDQYF.

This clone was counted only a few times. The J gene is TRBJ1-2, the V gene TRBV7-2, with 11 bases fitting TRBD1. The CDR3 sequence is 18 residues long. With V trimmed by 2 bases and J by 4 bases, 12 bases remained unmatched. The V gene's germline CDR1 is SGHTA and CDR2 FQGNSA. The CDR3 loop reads CASSLPRTGGNLPYGYTF. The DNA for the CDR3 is TGTGCCAGCAGCTTACCACGGACAGGGGGCAATCTTCCCTATGGCTACACCTTC.

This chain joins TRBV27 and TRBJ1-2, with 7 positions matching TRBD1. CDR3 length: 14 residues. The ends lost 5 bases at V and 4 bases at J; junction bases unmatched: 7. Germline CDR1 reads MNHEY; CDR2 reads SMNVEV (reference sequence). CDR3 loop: CASSLDRDVYGYTF. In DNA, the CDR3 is TGTGCCAGCAGTCTCGACAGGGATGTCTATGGCTACACCTTC.

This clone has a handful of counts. CDR3 region: CASSRLGANEKLFF. CDR3 in DNA: TGCGCCAGCAGCCGATTGGGGGCGAATGAAAAACTGTTTTTT. The chain joins TRBV4-3 to TRBJ1-4; weak D call: TRBD1 (6 bases). The CDR3 length is 14 residues. V lost 4 bases to trimming and J lost 5 bases, with 11 bases between them. The germline V gene has CDR1 LGHNA and CDR2 YSLEER.

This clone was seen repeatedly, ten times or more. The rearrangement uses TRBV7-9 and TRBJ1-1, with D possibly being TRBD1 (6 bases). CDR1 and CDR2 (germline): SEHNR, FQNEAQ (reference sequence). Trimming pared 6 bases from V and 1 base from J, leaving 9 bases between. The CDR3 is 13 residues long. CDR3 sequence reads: CASSQGWNTEAFF. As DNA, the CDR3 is TGTGCCAGCAGTCAGGGGTGGAACACTGAAGCTTTCTTT.

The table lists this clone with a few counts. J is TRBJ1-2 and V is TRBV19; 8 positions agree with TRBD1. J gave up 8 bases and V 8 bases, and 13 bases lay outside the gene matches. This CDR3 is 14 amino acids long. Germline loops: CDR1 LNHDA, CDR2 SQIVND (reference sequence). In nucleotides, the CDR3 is TGTGCCAGTTCAAAGACAGACAGGGGTGGAGGCTACACCTTC. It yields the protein CASSKTDRGGGYTF.

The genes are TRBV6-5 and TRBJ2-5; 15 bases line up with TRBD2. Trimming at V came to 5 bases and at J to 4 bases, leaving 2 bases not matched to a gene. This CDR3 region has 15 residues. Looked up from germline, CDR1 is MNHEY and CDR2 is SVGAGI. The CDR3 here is CASSKGLAGGETQYF. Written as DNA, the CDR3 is TGTGCCAGCAGTAAGGGACTAGCGGGGGGAGAGACCCAGTACTTC.

The CDR3 DNA reads as TGTGCCAGTAGTGCCTACTACAGGGACGGTCAGCCCCAGCATTTT. Encoded protein: CASSAYYRDGQPQHF. This chain uses TRBV19 with TRBJ1-5; a weak D match, TRBD1 (6 bases). This CDR3 spans 15 amino acids. Germline values: CDR1 LNHDA, CDR2 SQIVND (reference sequence). Between the trimmed V and J ends, which lost 5 bases and 6 bases, there was a span of 17 bases.

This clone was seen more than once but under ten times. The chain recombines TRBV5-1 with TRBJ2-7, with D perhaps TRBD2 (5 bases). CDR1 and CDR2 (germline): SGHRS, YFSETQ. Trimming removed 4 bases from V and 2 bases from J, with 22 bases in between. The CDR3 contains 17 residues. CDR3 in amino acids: CASSIDSGLADAYEQYF. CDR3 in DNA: TGCGCCAGCAGCATAGACTCGGGCCTAGCCGACGCCTACGAGCAGTACTTC.

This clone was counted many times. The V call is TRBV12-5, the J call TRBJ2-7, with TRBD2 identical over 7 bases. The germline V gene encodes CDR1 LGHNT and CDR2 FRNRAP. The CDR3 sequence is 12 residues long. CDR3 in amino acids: CPKSGTLAEQYF. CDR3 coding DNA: TGTCCAAAGAGCGGGACTCTCGCCGAGCAGTACTTC.

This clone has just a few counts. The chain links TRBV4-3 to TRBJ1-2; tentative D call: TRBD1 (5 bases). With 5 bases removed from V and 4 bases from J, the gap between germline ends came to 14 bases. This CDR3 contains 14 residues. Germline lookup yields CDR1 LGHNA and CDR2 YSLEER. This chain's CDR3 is CASSETTGGYGYTF. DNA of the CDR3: TGCGCCAGCAGCGAGACGACCGGGGGCTATGGCTACACCTTC.

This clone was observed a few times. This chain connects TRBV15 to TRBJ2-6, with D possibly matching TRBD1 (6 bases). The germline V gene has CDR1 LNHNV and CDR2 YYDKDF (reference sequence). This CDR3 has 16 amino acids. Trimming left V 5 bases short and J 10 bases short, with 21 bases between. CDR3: CATSSYRGTYGNVLTF. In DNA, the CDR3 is TGTGCCACCAGCTCCTATAGAGGGACATACGGGAACGTCCTGACTTTC.

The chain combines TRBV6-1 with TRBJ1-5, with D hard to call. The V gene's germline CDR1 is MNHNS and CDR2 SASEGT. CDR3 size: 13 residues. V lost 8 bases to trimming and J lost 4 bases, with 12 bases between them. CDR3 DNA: TGTGCCAGCGGAAAACAACAGAATCAGCCCCAGCATTTT. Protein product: CASGKQQNQPQHF.

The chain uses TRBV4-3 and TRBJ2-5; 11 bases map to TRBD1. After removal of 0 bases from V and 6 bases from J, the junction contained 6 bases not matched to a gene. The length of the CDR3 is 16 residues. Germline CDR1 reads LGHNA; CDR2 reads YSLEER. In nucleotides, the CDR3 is TGCGCCAGCAGCCAAGAGTGGGACAGGGGGGATCAGACCCAGTACTTC. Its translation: CASSQEWDRGDQTQYF.

The CDR3 nucleotides are TGCAGCGTTACACCTCTAGGGACAGGGATGTTCGCGAACACCGGGGAGCTGTTTTTT. Protein: CSVTPLGTGMFANTGELFF. This sequence joins TRBV29-1 and TRBJ2-2; 9 bases fit TRBD1. Germline CDR1 is SQVTM and CDR2 is ANQGSEA. CDR3 size: 19 residues. Losses at the gene ends were 5 bases for V and 0 bases for J; bases not matched to a gene: 16.

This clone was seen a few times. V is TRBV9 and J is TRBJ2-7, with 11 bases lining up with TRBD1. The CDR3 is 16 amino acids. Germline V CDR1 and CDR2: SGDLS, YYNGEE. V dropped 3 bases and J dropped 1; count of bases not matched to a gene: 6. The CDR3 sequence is CASSAWGQGDSYEQYF. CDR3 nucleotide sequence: TGTGCCAGCAGCGCCTGGGGACAGGGGGATTCCTACGAGCAGTACTTC.

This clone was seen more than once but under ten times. In nucleotides, the CDR3 is TGCGCCAGCAGCTGGAATCGCAGGGAATTAGGGCAGTACTTC. Translating it yields CASSWNRRELGQYF. This rearrangement joins TRBV5-1 to TRBJ2-7; D is perhaps TRBD1 (5 bases). Germline CDR1 and CDR2: SGHRS and YFSETQ. Trimming removed 3 bases from V and 9 bases from J, with 19 bases in between. The CDR3 has 14 residues.

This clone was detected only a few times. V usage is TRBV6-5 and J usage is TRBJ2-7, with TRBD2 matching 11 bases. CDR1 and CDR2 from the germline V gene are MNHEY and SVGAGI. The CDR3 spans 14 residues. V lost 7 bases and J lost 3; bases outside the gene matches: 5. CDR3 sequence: CASTPTSGGYEQYF. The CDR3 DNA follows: TGTGCCAGCACTCCTACTAGCGGGGGCTACGAGCAGTACTTC.

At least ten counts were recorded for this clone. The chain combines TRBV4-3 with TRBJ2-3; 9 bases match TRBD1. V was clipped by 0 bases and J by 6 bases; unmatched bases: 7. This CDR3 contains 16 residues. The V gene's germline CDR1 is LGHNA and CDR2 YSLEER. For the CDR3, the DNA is TGCGCCAGCAGCCAAGATGGGACAGGGCAGGGGGATACGCAGTATTTT. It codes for CASSQDGTGQGDTQYF.

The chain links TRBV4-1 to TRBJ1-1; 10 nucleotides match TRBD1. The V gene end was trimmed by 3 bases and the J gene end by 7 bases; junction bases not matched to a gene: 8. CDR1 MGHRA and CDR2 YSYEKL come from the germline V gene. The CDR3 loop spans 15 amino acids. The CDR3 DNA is TGCGCCAGCAGCCAGGGACAGGGGAGAAGGGGTGAAGCTTTCTTT. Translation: CASSQGQGRRGEAFF.

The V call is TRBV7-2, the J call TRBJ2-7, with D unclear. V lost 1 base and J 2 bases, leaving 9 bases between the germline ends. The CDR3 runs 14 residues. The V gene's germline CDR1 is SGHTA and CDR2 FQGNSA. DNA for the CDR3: TGTGCCAGCAGCTTAGTGGGCAACACCTACGAGCAGTACTTC. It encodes CASSLVGNTYEQYF.

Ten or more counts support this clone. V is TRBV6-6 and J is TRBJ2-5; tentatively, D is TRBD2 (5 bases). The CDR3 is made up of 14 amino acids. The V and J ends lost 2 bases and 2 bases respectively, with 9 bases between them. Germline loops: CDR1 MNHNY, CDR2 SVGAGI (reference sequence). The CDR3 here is CASSYVGDQETQYF. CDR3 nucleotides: TGTGCCAGCAGTTACGTCGGGGATCAAGAGACCCAGTACTTC.

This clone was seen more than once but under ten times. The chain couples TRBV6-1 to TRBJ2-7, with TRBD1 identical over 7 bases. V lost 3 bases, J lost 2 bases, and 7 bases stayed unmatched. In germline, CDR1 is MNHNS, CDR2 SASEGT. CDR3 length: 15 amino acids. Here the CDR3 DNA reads TGTGCCAGCAGTGAGACAGGCGACAGGGCCTACGAGCAGTACTTC. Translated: CASSETGDRAYEQYF.

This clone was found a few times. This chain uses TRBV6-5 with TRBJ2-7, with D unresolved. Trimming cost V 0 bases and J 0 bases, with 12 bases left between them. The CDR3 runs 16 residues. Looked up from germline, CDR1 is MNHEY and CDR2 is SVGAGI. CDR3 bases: TGTGCCAGCAGTTACTCGTCCCTTCCCTTCTCCTACGAGCAGTACTTC. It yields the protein CASSYSSLPFSYEQYF.

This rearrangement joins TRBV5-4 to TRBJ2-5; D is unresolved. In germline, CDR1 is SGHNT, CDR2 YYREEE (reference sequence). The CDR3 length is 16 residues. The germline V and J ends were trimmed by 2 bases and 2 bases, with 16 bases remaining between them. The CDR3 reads CASSFVPGEIQETQYF. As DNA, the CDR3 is TGTGCCAGCAGCTTCGTCCCCGGAGAGATTCAAGAGACCCAGTACTTC.

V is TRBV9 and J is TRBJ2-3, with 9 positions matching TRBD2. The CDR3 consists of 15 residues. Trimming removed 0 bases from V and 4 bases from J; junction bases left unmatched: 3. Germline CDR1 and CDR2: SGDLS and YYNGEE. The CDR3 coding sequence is TGTGCCAGCAGCGTAGGATCTAGCGGGGCAGATACGCAGTATTTT. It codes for CASSVGSSGADTQYF.

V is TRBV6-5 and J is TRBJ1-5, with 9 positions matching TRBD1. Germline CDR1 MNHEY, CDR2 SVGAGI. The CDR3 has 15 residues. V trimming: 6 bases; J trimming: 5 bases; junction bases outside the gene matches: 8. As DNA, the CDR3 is TGTGCCAGCAGCCGGACAGGGGACAGGGATCAGCCCCAGCATTTT. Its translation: CASSRTGDRDQPQHF.

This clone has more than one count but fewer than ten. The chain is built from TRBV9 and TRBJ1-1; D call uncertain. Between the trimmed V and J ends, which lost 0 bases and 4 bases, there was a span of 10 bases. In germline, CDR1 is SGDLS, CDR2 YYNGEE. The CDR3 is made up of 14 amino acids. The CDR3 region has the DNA TGTGCCAGCAGCGTAGGGAGGGAAGGCACTGAAGCTTTCTTT. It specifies CASSVGREGTEAFF. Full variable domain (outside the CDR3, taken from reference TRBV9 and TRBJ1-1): DSGVTQTPKHLITATGQRVTLRCSPRSGDLSVYWYQQSLDQGLQFLIQYYNGEERAKGNILERFSAQQFPDLHSELNLSSLELGDSALYFCASSVGREGTEAFFGQGTRLTVV.